The entry that follows covers one TCR beta chain sequence. Its antigen is currently not known. Nothing much larger sits one base from this clone, and base qualities are not available. CDR1 and CDR2 were assigned from the germline V gene as SGHAT and FQNNGV. From V the trimming removes 0 bases and from J it removes 7 bases, while the gene matches leave 15 bases of the junction unaccounted for. The CDR3 runs 18 residues from the cysteine to the phenylalanine. The kept DNA is CDR3 alone, 54 bases in frame from the first base. The data were obtained in a study of blood T cell repertoires in COVID-19 (dated by TCRdb to 2019 to 2021). About the investigation overall: Samples covering the acute and convalescent phases of COVID-19 were provided by collaborators in the United States, Italy and Spain. The prospective study material was composed of cDNA or gDNA derived from T cells, B-cell-depleted T cells, or PBMCs. Deeply sampled blood TCRbeta repertoires from subjects exposed to, actively infected with, or recovered from COVID-19 were included in the dataset. The repertoires were made available in a free public database intended to serve as a resource for research on the immune response to SARS-CoV-2. Samples came from the ongoing ImmuneRACE study (first 160 participants) plus 1,254 subjects from 6 global collaborators. Nearly every sample came with metadata listing a de-identified subject ID, COVID-19 status, age in years and sex. Where available, HLA class I and class II types were obtained from metadata supplied by the sample provider rather than from assay-based typing.

Collaborating institutions collected whole blood in K2EDTA tubes following their own protocols. For TCRbeta analysis, collaborators shipped samples as frozen whole blood, isolated PBMCs, or DNA extracted from either of those sample types. TCRbeta CDR3 regions were amplified from genomic DNA by means of the immunoSEQ Assay, a bias-controlled multiplex PCR. In the authors' own workflow: The number of nucleated cells in each sample was estimated by amplification of reference gene primers within the assay. To quantify the absolute abundance of each unique TCRbeta CDR3 rearrangement, sequence reads were collapsed and filtered. For each sample, productive Simpson clonality was calculated by taking the square root of Simpson's diversity index across productive rearrangements. TCRdb carries this immuneACCESS record with in-frame sequences only. Its versions omit some clonotypes, under half of them owing to an unresolved V gene in the studies checked, with the rest unexplained. V, J and clone size were drawn from that table, and D and trimming were deduced from the DNA. This sample has roughly 190,000 clones in its table, and around 82% of those were observed once. The ten biggest clones cover under 3.5% of the sample.

The study at large found these results: Clinical and demographic metadata were provided uncurated, with the amount varying by source and participant.

The sequence was obtained from a man in his fifties or sixties with active or convalescent COVID-19. The chain links TRBV11-2 with TRBJ1-2; 9 of the junction bases match TRBD1. Sequenced sample: peripheral blood. CDR3 protein: CASSLELFRQGEVGGYTF. The DNA reads TGTGCCAGCAGCTTAGAGCTTTTCAGACAGGGGGAAGTAGGTGGCTACACCTTC.